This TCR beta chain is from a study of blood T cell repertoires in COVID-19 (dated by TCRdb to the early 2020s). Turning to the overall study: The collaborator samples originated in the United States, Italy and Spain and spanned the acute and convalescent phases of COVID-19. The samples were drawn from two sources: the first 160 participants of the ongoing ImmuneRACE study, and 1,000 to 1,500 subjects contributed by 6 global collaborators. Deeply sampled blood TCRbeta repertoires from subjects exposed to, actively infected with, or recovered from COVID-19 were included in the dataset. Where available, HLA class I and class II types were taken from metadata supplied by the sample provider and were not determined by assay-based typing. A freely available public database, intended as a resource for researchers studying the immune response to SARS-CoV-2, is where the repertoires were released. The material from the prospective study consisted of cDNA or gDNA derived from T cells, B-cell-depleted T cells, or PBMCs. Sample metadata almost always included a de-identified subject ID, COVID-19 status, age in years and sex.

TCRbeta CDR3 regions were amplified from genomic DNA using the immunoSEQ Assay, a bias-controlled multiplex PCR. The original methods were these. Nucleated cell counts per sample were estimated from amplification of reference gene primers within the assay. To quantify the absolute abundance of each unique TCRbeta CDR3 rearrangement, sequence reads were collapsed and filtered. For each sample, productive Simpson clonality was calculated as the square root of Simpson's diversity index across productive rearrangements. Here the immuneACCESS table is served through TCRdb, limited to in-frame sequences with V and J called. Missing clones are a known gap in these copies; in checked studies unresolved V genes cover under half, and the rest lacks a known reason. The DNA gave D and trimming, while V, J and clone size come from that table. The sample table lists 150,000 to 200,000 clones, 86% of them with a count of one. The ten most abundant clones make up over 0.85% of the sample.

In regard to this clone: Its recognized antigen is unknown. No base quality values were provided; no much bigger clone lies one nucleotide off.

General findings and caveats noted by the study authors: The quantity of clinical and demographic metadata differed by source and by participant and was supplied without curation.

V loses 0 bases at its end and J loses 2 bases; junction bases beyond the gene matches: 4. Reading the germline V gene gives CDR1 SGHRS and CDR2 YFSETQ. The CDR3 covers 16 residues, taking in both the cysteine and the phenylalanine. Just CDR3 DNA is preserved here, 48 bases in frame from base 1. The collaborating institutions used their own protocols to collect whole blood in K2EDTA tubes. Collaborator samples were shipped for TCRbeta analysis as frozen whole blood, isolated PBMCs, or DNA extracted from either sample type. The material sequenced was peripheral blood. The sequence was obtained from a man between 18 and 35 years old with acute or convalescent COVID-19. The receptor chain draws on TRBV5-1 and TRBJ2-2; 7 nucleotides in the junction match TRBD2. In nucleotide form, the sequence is TGCGCCAGCAGCTTGGTTGCTAGCGGTAACACCGGGGAGCTGTTTTTT. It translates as CASSLVASGNTGELFF.